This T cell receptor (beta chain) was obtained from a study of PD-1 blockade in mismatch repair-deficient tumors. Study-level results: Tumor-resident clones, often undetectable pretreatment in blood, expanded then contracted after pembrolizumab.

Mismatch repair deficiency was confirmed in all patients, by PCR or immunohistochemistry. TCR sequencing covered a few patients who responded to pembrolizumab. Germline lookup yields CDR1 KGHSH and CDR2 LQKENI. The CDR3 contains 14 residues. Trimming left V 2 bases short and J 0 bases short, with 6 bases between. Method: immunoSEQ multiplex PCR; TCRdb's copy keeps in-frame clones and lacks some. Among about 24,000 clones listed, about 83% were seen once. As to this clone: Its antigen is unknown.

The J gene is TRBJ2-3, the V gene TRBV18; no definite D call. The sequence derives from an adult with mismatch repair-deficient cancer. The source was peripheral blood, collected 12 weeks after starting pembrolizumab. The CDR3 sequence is CASSPGRSTDTQYF. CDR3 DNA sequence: TGTGCCAGCTCACCAGGACGGAGCACAGATACGCAGTATTTT. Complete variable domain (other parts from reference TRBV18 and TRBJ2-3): NAGVMQNPRHLVRRRGQEARLRCSPMKGHSHVYWYRQLPEEGLKFMVYLQKENIIDESGMPKERFSAEFPKEGPSILRIQQVVRGDSAAYFCASSPGRSTDTQYFGPGTRLTVL.